The rows below give T cell receptor beta chains drawn from one sample of a study of cytomegalovirus exposure and HLA in healthy donors. Some clones are missing from TCRdb's copy, which holds only in-frame ones; the method was immunoSEQ multiplex PCR. This repertoire shows 100,000 or so clones, around 76% found once; its top ten account for over 9.5%. Sequenced material: PBMCs. The receptors were sampled from a man aged 30-40 years in good health and CMV-seropositive. CDR3s include the opening cysteine and the closing phenylalanine or tryptophan. The D gene is left open where the match is weak. Some rows have no size entry. The others give once, few or many, or a class for an expanded clone.

>TRBV28|-|TRBJ2-1|TRBD1
CASSHRGRTSGEQFF
TGTGCCAGCAGTCACAGGGGGCGAACTTCGGGGGAGCAGTTCTTC
>TRBV30|-|TRBJ1-4|-
CAWSRGGGNEKLFF
TGTGCCTGGAGCAGGGGAGGGGGTAATGAAAAACTGTTTTTT
>TRBV28|-|TRBJ2-7|TRBD2
CASSFSGTSGYEQYF
TGTGCCAGCAGTTTCTCCGGGACTAGCGGGTACGAGCAGTACTTC
>TRBV5-1|-|TRBJ2-3|TRBD1
CASSFDRGTDTQYF
TGCGCCAGCAGCTTCGACAGGGGCACAGATACGCAGTATTTT
>TRBV15|-|TRBJ1-6|TRBD1
CATSRPTGPNSPLHF
TGTGCCACCAGCAGACCGACAGGGCCGAATTCACCCCTCCACTTT
>TRBV2|-|TRBJ1-2|-
CASSEAERYGYTF
TGTGCCAGCAGTGAGGCGGAGCGCTATGGCTACACCTTC
>TRBV18|-|TRBJ2-5|-
CASTVAGSNQETQYF
TGTGCCAGCACGGTTGCGGGGAGTAACCAAGAGACCCAGTACTTC
>TRBV18|once|TRBJ1-2|TRBD1
CASSPTMGQRTHGYTF
TGTGCCAGCTCTCCGACGATGGGACAGCGAACTCATGGCTACACCTTC
>TRBV9|-|TRBJ2-5|TRBD1
CASSKQGAGETQYF
TGTGCCAGCAGCAAACAGGGGGCCGGGGAGACCCAGTACTTC
>TRBV6-5|-|TRBJ1-4|-
CASRGGIGPNEKLFF
TGTGCCAGCCGGGGGGGGATTGGCCCTAATGAAAAACTGTTTTTT
>TRBV11-2|once|TRBJ2-2|-
CASSLDSRQGRTGELFF
TGTGCCAGCAGCTTAGATTCCCGGCAGGGCCGGACCGGGGAGCTGTTTTTT
>TRBV4-3|few|TRBJ1-2|-
CASSPQTLRYGYTF
TGCGCCAGCAGCCCACAGACACTCCGGTATGGCTACACCTTC
>TRBV19|many|TRBJ1-5|-
CASSIPGRVDQPQHF
TGTGCCAGTAGTATCCCCGGCAGGGTGGATCAGCCCCAGCATTTT
>TRBV5-1|-|TRBJ1-1|-
CASREYTEAFF
TGCGCCAGCAGGGAGTACACTGAAGCTTTCTTT
>TRBV6-5|-|TRBJ1-6|-
CASSYEQGFSPLHF
TGTGCCAGCAGTTACGAGCAGGGTTTCTCACCCCTCCACTTT
>TRBV7-8|-|TRBJ2-5|-
CASSLEDGTGGLRTQYF
TGTGCCAGCAGCTTAGAAGATGGAACAGGCGGCCTGCGGACCCAGTACTTC
>TRBV19|-|TRBJ1-4|TRBD1
CASRTGDLNEKLFF
TGTGCCAGTAGGACAGGGGACCTAAATGAAAAACTGTTTTTT
>TRBV5-3|-|TRBJ1-1|-
CARGSNTEAFF
TGTGCCAGAGGGAGTAACACTGAAGCTTTCTTT
>TRBV11-2|-|TRBJ2-1|-
CASSLGLNEQFF
TGTGCCAGCAGCTTAGGTCTAAATGAGCAGTTCTTC
>TRBV18|few|TRBJ1-4|-
CASSPQGLGEKLFF
TGTGCCAGCTCACCCCAGGGGCTGGGTGAAAAACTGTTTTTT
>TRBV15|-|TRBJ2-2|-
CATSGLAGGGELFF
TGTGCCACCAGCGGGCTAGCTGGTGGCGGGGAGCTGTTTTTT
>TRBV5-1|-|TRBJ1-3|-
CASRREAGNTIYF
TGCGCCAGCAGGAGGGAGGCTGGAAACACCATATATTTT
>TRBV11-2|-|TRBJ2-4|-
CASSSLRQANIQYF
TGTGCCAGCAGCTCATTGCGACAGGCAAACATTCAGTACTTC
>TRBV5-1|-|TRBJ2-3|TRBD2
CASSLSVLASSDTQYF
TGCGCCAGCAGCTTGTCTGTACTAGCGAGTTCAGATACGCAGTATTTT
>TRBV19|once|TRBJ1-5|-
CASTSGYVNQPQHF
-
>TRBV28|-|TRBJ2-5|-
CASSWTYRQEQETQYF
TGTGCCAGCAGTTGGACGTACAGGCAGGAGCAAGAGACCCAGTACTTC
>TRBV2|-|TRBJ1-2|-
CASSESLAAGNGYTF
TGTGCCAGCAGTGAATCCCTCGCGGCAGGGAATGGCTACACCTTC
>TRBV30|-|TRBJ1-4|-
CAGSGANNEKLFF
TGTGCCGGAAGTGGGGCTAATAATGAAAAACTGTTTTTT
>TRBV7-2|-|TRBJ1-4|-
CASSLTGLSNEKLFF
TGTGCCAGCAGCTTAACGGGACTTAGTAATGAAAAACTGTTTTTT
>TRBV9|-|TRBJ1-1|TRBD1
CASSRTGLNTEAFF
TGTGCCAGCAGCAGGACAGGGTTGAACACTGAAGCTTTCTTT
>TRBV5-5|-|TRBJ1-2|TRBD1
CASSPWTGGGYGYTF
TGTGCCAGCAGCCCCTGGACAGGGGGGGGGTATGGCTACACCTTC
>TRBV7-9|many|TRBJ1-4|-
CASSFHSPGSEKLFF
TGTGCCAGCAGTTTTCACAGCCCCGGGAGTGAAAAACTGTTTTTT
>TRBV18|-|TRBJ2-1|TRBD2
CASSPPGTSGKNEQFF
TGTGCCAGCTCACCACCTGGGACTAGCGGGAAAAATGAGCAGTTCTTC
>TRBV11-1|-|TRBJ1-1|TRBD1
CASSRREGFGQGAEAFF
TGTGCCAGCAGCCGACGAGAGGGTTTTGGACAGGGCGCTGAAGCTTTCTTT
>TRBV5-1|-|TRBJ1-4|-
CASSWVSGGDLFF
TGCGCCAGCAGCTGGGTTTCGGGGGGTGATCTGTTTTTT
>TRBV30|-|TRBJ2-5|-
CAWSRAGGGLQETQYF
TGTGCCTGGAGTAGGGCGGGCGGGGGCCTCCAAGAGACCCAGTACTTC
>TRBV4-1|-|TRBJ2-7|-
CASSQDRVGIYEQYF
TGCGCCAGCAGCCAAGACAGGGTGGGGATCTACGAGCAGTACTTC
>TRBV5-4|once|TRBJ2-1|TRBD1
CASSLGLVGQGRYNEQFF
TGTGCCAGCAGCCTCGGGCTCGTGGGACAGGGGCGTTACAATGAGCAGTTCTTC
>TRBV7-9|few|TRBJ2-7|-
CASSRQDNSYEQYF
TGTGCCAGCAGCCGGCAGGACAACTCCTACGAGCAGTACTTC
>TRBV7-9|-|TRBJ1-2|TRBD1
CASVQPGTDYGYTF
TGTGCCAGCGTACAACCGGGGACAGATTATGGCTACACCTTC
>TRBV30|few|TRBJ1-2|-
CAFLSQDNYGYTF
TGTGCCTTCCTCTCACAGGATAACTATGGCTACACCTTC
>TRBV30|-|TRBJ2-5|-
CAWNEGHIGGKETQYF
TGTGCCTGGAACGAGGGGCACATCGGGGGAAAAGAGACCCAGTACTTC
>TRBV6-5|once|TRBJ2-7|TRBD2
CASRISGGGFYEQYF
TGTGCCAGCAGGATTAGCGGGGGGGGCTTCTACGAGCAGTACTTC
>TRBV28|once|TRBJ2-7|-
CASSNQQGRNEQYF
TGTGCCAGCAGTAACCAACAGGGTCGCAACGAGCAGTACTTC